Following are 9 T cell receptor beta chains from one sample sequenced in a study of T cell changes during pregnancy in multiple sclerosis. Only in-frame clones appear in the TCRdb table, and some are missing; sequencing was by immunoSEQ multiplex PCR. The sample lists approximately 63,000 clones, 91% seen once, with roughly 2% in the top ten. The source material was peripheral blood, sampled in the third trimester of pregnancy. The receptors here all came from a female donor in good health, enrolled as a control in a pregnancy study.

V is TRBV5-1 and J is TRBJ1-3; TRBD1 matches 7 bases. CDR3 size: 16 residues. Germline-derived CDR1 and CDR2 are SGHRS and YFSETQ. V was pared by 3 bases and J by 2 bases, with 8 bases of the junction left unmatched. The CDR3 DNA sequence: TGCGCCAGCAGCTCTCAAACAGGGGTGCCTGGAAACACCATATATTTT. It codes for CASSSQTGVPGNTIYF.

V and J are TRBV7-3 and TRBJ2-3; 10 positions agree with TRBD2. Looked up from germline, CDR1 is SGHTA and CDR2 is FQGTGA. The CDR3 sequence is 18 residues long. Trimming at V came to 4 bases and at J to 4 bases, leaving 14 bases not matched to a gene. The chain's CDR3 is CASSSEIPGLATPDTQYF. For the CDR3, the DNA is TGTGCCAGCAGCTCCGAAATACCGGGACTAGCGACGCCAGATACGCAGTATTTT.

This chain uses TRBV28 with TRBJ1-4; D may be TRBD1 (6 bases). The CDR3 totals 14 residues. V lost 2 bases, J lost 6 bases, and 10 bases lay in between. Germline lookup yields CDR1 MDHEN and CDR2 SYDVKM. As DNA, the CDR3 is TGTGCCAGCAGTTTAGTAGGGGGAGATGAAAAACTGTTTTTT. It specifies CASSLVGGDEKLFF.

The chain links TRBV21-1 to TRBJ1-2; the table's D call TRBD1 went unverified against the DNA. TRBV21-1 is a listed pseudogene. This CDR3 region has 17 residues. The CDR3 sequence: CASSKGDRGRCGNGYTF. The CDR3 DNA sequence: TGTGCCAGCAGCAAAGGGGACAGGGGGCGATGTGGGAATGGCTACACCTTC.

CDR3 region: CASSEEAGGRDEQFF. CDR3 sequence (DNA): TGCGCCAGCAGTGAGGAGGCGGGGGGGCGGGATGAGCAGTTCTTC. The chain joins TRBV10-1 to TRBJ2-1; 9 nucleotides agree with TRBD2. The CDR3 runs to 15 residues. V shed 2 bases, J shed 8 bases, and the junction held 7 bases outside the gene matches. Germline values: CDR1 WNHNN, CDR2 SYGVQD (reference sequence).

The chain joins TRBV13 to TRBJ1-2; D gene uncertain. The V end lost 3 bases, the J end lost 7 bases, and 12 bases lay between the germline ends. Germline V gives CDR1 PRHDT, CDR2 FYEKMQ (reference sequence). The CDR3 is 13 amino acids. This chain's CDR3 is CASSFGRLGGYTF. CDR3 in DNA: TGTGCCAGCAGCTTTGGGAGATTGGGTGGCTACACCTTC.

DNA of the CDR3: TGTGCCAGTAGTATTCGGGCTAGCGGGATGACCTACAATGAGCAGTTCTTC. Amino acid sequence: CASSIRASGMTYNEQFF. V is TRBV19 and J is TRBJ2-1; 9 bases are a match to TRBD2. CDR1 and CDR2 (germline): LNHDA, SQIVND (reference sequence). The CDR3 runs to 17 residues. Losses at the gene ends were 3 bases for V and 2 bases for J; bases not matched to a gene: 8.

The chain uses TRBV6-4 and TRBJ1-1; D ambiguous. The germline V gene encodes CDR1 MRHNA and CDR2 SNTAGT. V gave up 0 bases and J gave up 2 bases, with 4 bases separating them. This CDR3 is 13 amino acids long. CDR3 nucleotide sequence: TGTGCCAGCAGTGACTCTAGAAACACTGAAGCTTTCTTT. It yields the protein CASSDSRNTEAFF.

The chain employs TRBV12-2 and TRBJ1-1. TRBV12-2 is tagged as a pseudogene. The CDR3 totals 16 residues. CDR3 sequence: CASRQSRMRPNTEAFF. The CDR3 region has the DNA TGTGCAAGTCGCCAGAGTCGAATGCGGCCTAACACTGAAGCTTTCTTT.